This is a list of T cell receptor beta chains from one sample in a study of T cell repertoires in cytomegalovirus infection. TCRdb processed the reads anew with MiXCR; each CDR3 protein has one entry. This sample has just over 300,000 distinct CDR3 sequences, with 17% found just once. The material sequenced was PBMCs. The source of these receptors is a human donor in good health (CMV status not recorded). Some clones in this sample may be carry-over from other donors' samples. The CDR3 runs from the conserved cysteine through the conserved F or W. The order of the fields is D gene, clone size, V gene, J gene, CDR3 DNA, CDR3 protein. The D gene is left open where the match is weak. Clone size is not always given. Where it is, it says once, few, many or a class for expanded clones.

TRBD1	many	TRBV7-8	TRBJ2-1	TGTGCCAGCAGCTCCCAAATCCGGGACAGGGTAGACAATGAGCAGTTCTTC	CASSSQIRDRVDNEQFF
TRBD1	many	TRBV5-4	TRBJ2-5	TGTGCCAGCAGCTTACAGGGGGCTTACGAAGAGACCCAGTACTTC	CASSLQGAYEETQYF
.	few	TRBV12-3/TRBV12-4	TRBJ2-5	TGTGCCAGCAGTTTGTCCGTGACGAAAGAGACCCAGTACTTC	CASSLSVTKETQYF
.	.	TRBV29-1	TRBJ2-5	TGCAGCGTTGGCCGGGGCCAAGAGACCCAGTACTTC	CSVGRGQETQYF
.	many	TRBV20-1	TRBJ1-5	TGCAGTGCCCAGGGGCTGAATCAGCCCCAGCATTTT	CSAQGLNQPQHF
.	.	TRBV20-1	TRBJ2-3	TGCAGTGCTAGTAACCGAATCACAGATACGCAGTATTTT	CSASNRITDTQYF
TRBD1	.	TRBV7-6	TRBJ2-7	TGTGCCAGCAGCTTAAGGGGACAGGGGGCCTACGAGCAGTACTTC	CASSLRGQGAYEQYF
.	many	TRBV11-2	TRBJ2-3	TGTGCCAGCAGCTTAGGCCTCAGGGGTGATACGCAGTATTTT	CASSLGLRGDTQYF
.	few	TRBV7-6	TRBJ2-3	TGTGCCAGCAGCCACGGGACTAGCACAGATACGCAGTATTTT	CASSHGTSTDTQYF
TRBD1	few	TRBV10-3	TRBJ2-7	TGTGCCATCAACCCGACAGGGGCTCATCCCCTTCAATACTTC	CAINPTGAHPLQYF
.	few	TRBV5-1	TRBJ1-2	TGCGCCAGCAGCTTGGAGGAGGAAAGCTATGGCTACACCTTC	CASSLEEESYGYTF
TRBD1	.	TRBV5-1	TRBJ1-1	TGCGCCAGCAGCAGGAGACCCACAGGGGGCCCCCTGAACACTGAAGCTTTCTTT	CASSRRPTGGPLNTEAFF
.	.	TRBV28	TRBJ2-7	TGTGCCAGCAGTTTCCCGAGAACGGGCGAGCAGTACTTC	CASSFPRTGEQYF
.	many	TRBV7-2	TRBJ1-5	TGTGCCAGCAGCTTCGTCAGGGATGGGCAGCCCCAGCATTTT	CASSFVRDGQPQHF
TRBD1	few	TRBV19	TRBJ2-1	TGTGCCAGTAGAATGGACAGGGCATCCTACAATGAGCAGTTCTTC	CASRMDRASYNEQFF
.	.	TRBV6-5	TRBJ2-1	TGTGCCAGCAGTTACTCAGAGGGGACTCACAATGAGCAGTTCTTC	CASSYSEGTHNEQFF
.	few	TRBV28	TRBJ2-5	TGTGCCAGCAACCTGAGGGCGAGTAAAGAGACCCAGTACTTC	CASNLRASKETQYF
TRBD1	.	TRBV20-1	TRBJ1-5	TGCAGTGCTGCGGGGACAGGGTTTAACAATCAGCCCCAGCATTTT	CSAAGTGFNNQPQHF
.	.	TRBV6-6	TRBJ2-7	TGTGCCAGCAGTTACGGACCGATCGCCTACTTC	CASSYGPIAYF
TRBD1	.	TRBV29-1	TRBJ1-2	TGCAGCGTTGAAGACATCGCCGGGACAGGGGGCGCCCGGGGCTACACCTTC	CSVEDIAGTGGARGYTF